Here is one T cell receptor beta chain with its context. Which antigen it targets is not known. Within one base of it there is no much larger clone, and no base qualities were kept. In the prospective study, participants were about 18 to 90 years old, resided in fewer than 25 geographic areas of the United States, and were enrolled through a virtual design. In the prospective study, participants were assigned to cohorts based on the clinical history participants reported in a screening survey and a study questionnaire. Each participant in the prospective study had whole blood, serum and a nasopharyngeal or oropharyngeal swab collected by mobile phlebotomists. Additional blood draws and questionnaires over a 2-month period could optionally be provided by prospective study participants. Prospective study blood samples were shipped either frozen or at room temperature before DNA extraction. TCRbeta CDR3 regions were amplified from genomic DNA by means of the immunoSEQ Assay, a bias-controlled multiplex PCR. On the study's bioinformatics: Within the assay, amplification of reference gene primers was used to estimate how many nucleated cells each sample contained. To quantify the absolute abundance of each unique TCRbeta CDR3 rearrangement, sequence reads were collapsed and filtered. Productive Simpson clonality was computed per sample as the square root of Simpson's diversity index over productive rearrangements. TCRdb took over this immuneACCESS table, retaining in-frame rearrangements with V and J assigned. Such tables are incomplete; in checked studies, under half of the missing clones stem from an unresolved V gene, and the remainder is unexplained. For V, J and clone size, that table is used; D and trimming come from the DNA. This sample comprises about 240,000 clones, approximately 83% of them detected only once. The top ten hold roughly 3.1% of the sample.

Trimming removed 6 bases from V and 4 bases from J, leaving 13 bases between the germline ends. The cysteine opens and the phenylalanine closes a CDR3 of 13 amino acids. CDR3 DNA only is kept here, 39 bases in frame from base 1. According to the germline V gene, CDR1 reads MNHEY and CDR2 reads SVGAGI. This record comes from a study of blood T cell repertoires in COVID-19 (dated by TCRdb to between 2020 and 2021). Study-wide context: Samples covering the acute and convalescent phases of COVID-19 were provided by collaborators in the United States, Italy and Spain. The material from the prospective study consisted of cDNA or gDNA derived from T cells, B-cell-depleted T cells, or PBMCs. Subjects who had been exposed to COVID-19, were actively infected with it, or had recovered from it provided the deeply sampled blood TCRbeta repertoires that made up the dataset. The repertoires were released in a freely available public database meant as a resource for research on the immune response to SARS-CoV-2. The samples were drawn from the first 160 participants of the ongoing ImmuneRACE study and from some 1,300 subjects provided by 6 global collaborators. Nearly every sample came with metadata listing a de-identified subject ID, COVID-19 status, age in years and sex. Where HLA class I and class II types were available, the types were taken from metadata supplied by the sample provider, not from assay-based typing.

Overall study outcomes, separate from this receptor: The amount of clinical and demographic metadata varied by source and participant and was provided uncurated.

The clonotype was recovered from a woman aged 40 to 50 with acute COVID-19. The sequence joins TRBV6-5 to TRBJ2-7; possibly the D gene is TRBD1, per 6 matching bases. Sequencing was carried out using PBMCs or T cells enriched from blood (not recorded which). The base sequence is TGTGCCAGCAGCCTAATGGACAGTTACGAGCAGTACTTC. It is translated as CASSLMDSYEQYF.